Below, 14 T cell receptor beta chains from the same sample are listed, as sequenced in a study of neurological immune-mediated disorders. In TCRdb, the 5' RACE reads were re-called with MiXCR into one record per CDR3 protein. The table includes under 70,000 distinct CDR3 sequences, 3% to 4% detected once. Sequencing input: PBMCs. The receptors derive from a woman in her forties or fifties with multiple sclerosis.

There are a few counts of this clonotype. The chain uses TRBV18 and TRBJ2-1; no reliable D call. The CDR3 contains 14 residues. The germline CDR1 and CDR2 sequences are KGHSH and LQKENI. V was pared by 1 base and J by 3 bases, with 7 bases between. CDR3 nucleotide sequence: TGTGCCAGCTCACCACAGGTCGGCTACAATGAGCAGTTCTTC. Residues: CASSPQVGYNEQFF. Looking up the rest from reference TRBV18 and TRBJ2-1 gives the full variable domain: NAGVMQNPRHLVRRRGQEARLRCSPMKGHSHVYWYRQLPEEGLKFMVYLQKENIIDESGMPKERFSAEFPKEGPSILRIQQVVRGDSAAYFCASSPQVGYNEQFFGPGTRLTVL.

This clonotype has at least ten counts. The gene calls are TRBV12-3 or TRBV12-4 and TRBJ1-1; no reliable D call. V was clipped by 10 bases and J by 4 bases, with 13 bases between them. There are 12 residues in the CDR3. The CDR3 is CATRTRGTEAFF. The CDR3 region has the DNA TGTGCCACCCGAACCCGGGGCACTGAAGCTTTCTTT.

On this clonotype itself: At one of its ends the junction is not consistent with the germline gene, which may arise from a read error. The gene calls are TRBV3-1 and TRBJ1-6; D unresolved. Looked up from germline, CDR1 is LGHDT and CDR2 is YNNKEL (reference sequence). The CDR3 spans 15 residues. In DNA form, the CDR3 reads TGTGCCAGCAGCCAAGAGGGTGGTGCAAATTCAACCCTCAACTTT. Translation: CASSQEGGANSTLNF.

This clonotype was counted a few times. A junction boundary mismatches the germline segment, possibly from a read error. The chain recombines TRBV10-3 with TRBJ2-7; D not certain. This CDR3 has 16 amino acids. CDR1 is ENHRY and CDR2 is SYGVKD in the germline V gene. The chain's CDR3 is CAISEYLVRSSYEQYF. The CDR3 bases are TGTGCCATAAGTGAGTATTTAGTTAGAAGCTCCTACGAGCAGTACTTC.

This clonotype has at least ten counts. V and J are TRBV7-2 and TRBJ2-7, with 7 bases fitting TRBD2. The V and J ends lost 5 bases and 2 bases, in that order; junction bases with no gene match: 3. This CDR3 region has 13 residues. CDR1 SGHTA and CDR2 FQGNSA come from the germline V gene. In DNA form, the CDR3 reads TGTGCCAGCAGCGGACGGGGGGCCTACGAGCAGTACTTC. It encodes CASSGRGAYEQYF.

In this sample, this clonotype turned up many times. J is TRBJ2-7 and V is TRBV18; D unclear. CDR1 is KGHSH, CDR2 LQKENI, per germline. V dropped 0 bases and J dropped 2 bases, with 8 bases sitting between them. The length of the CDR3 is 14 residues. Here the CDR3 reads CASSPPWSPYEQYV. The CDR3 DNA sequence: TGTGCCAGCTCACCACCCTGGAGCCCCTACGAGCAGTACGTC.

Ten or more counts support this clonotype. A much more abundant neighbour one base away suggests this may be a read error. The rearrangement uses TRBV29-1 and TRBJ1-5; no clear D. Germline V gene lookup returns CDR1 SQVTM and CDR2 ANQGSEA. This CDR3 has 13 residues. Trimming took 6 bases from V and 5 from J, leaving 14 bases between them. The CDR3 DNA reads as TGCAGCGTAGGAGGAAAGGGCGATCAGCCCCAGCATTTT. Translating it yields CSVGGKGDQPQHF.

This clonotype was seen repeatedly, ten times or more. This chain links TRBV6-4 with TRBJ2-4; tentative D call: TRBD1 (6 bases). CDR3 length: 18 residues. Deletions cut 0 bases from V and 0 bases from J, with 15 bases between. Per the germline V gene, CDR1 is MRHNA and CDR2 is SNTAGT. The CDR3 region has the DNA TGTGCCAGCAGTGACTCGAGAAGGGGGAATCTAGCCAAAAACATTCAGTACTTC. Its translation is CASSDSRRGNLAKNIQYF.

The rearrangement links TRBV27 to TRBJ2-1, with D hard to call. Germline values: CDR1 MNHEY, CDR2 SMNVEV (reference sequence). The CDR3 has 15 amino acids. Trimming removed 0 bases from V and 5 bases from J, with 11 bases in between. The CDR3 loop is CASSLSVTIDNEQFF. Here the CDR3 DNA reads TGTGCCAGCAGTTTATCGGTGACAATCGACAATGAGCAGTTCTTC.

This clonotype was seen at least ten times. The chain couples TRBV28 to TRBJ2-7, with TRBD1 matching 7 bases. This CDR3 comprises 14 residues. V was clipped by 4 bases and J by 3 bases; unmatched bases: 6. CDR1 and CDR2 (germline): MDHEN, SYDVKM. The CDR3: CASSYRGPGYEQYF. The CDR3 DNA is TGTGCCAGCAGTTACAGGGGTCCCGGCTACGAGCAGTACTTC.

This clonotype was found many times. J is TRBJ2-1 and V is TRBV20-1, with D perhaps being TRBD1 or TRBD2 (5 bases each). The CDR3 sequence is 13 residues long. V lost 5 bases and J lost 2, with 10 bases in between. The germline V gene encodes CDR1 DFQATT and CDR2 SNEGSKA (reference sequence). The CDR3 region is CSALRDAYNEQFF. The CDR3 DNA follows: TGCAGTGCTCTCCGGGACGCCTACAATGAGCAGTTCTTC.

This clonotype was seen ten or more times. The chain couples TRBV5-1 to TRBJ1-1, with D unclear. CDR3 size: 14 residues. The germline CDR1 and CDR2 sequences are SGHRS and YFSETQ. Trimming left V 0 bases short and J 2 bases short, with 8 bases between. Here the CDR3 DNA reads TGCGCCAGCAGCTTGGGGGGTACCAACACTGAAGCTTTCTTT. This gives the protein CASSLGGTNTEAFF.

At least ten counts were recorded for this clonotype. The chain has TRBV7-2 and TRBJ2-1, with D possibly matching TRBD2 (5 bases). Trimming removed 8 bases at V and 2 bases at J, with 10 bases between. There are 13 residues in the CDR3. In germline, CDR1 is SGHTA, CDR2 FQGNSA. The DNA for the CDR3 is TGTGCCAGCCTGGCGGGCACCTACAATGAGCAGTTCTTC. Its translation: CASLAGTYNEQFF. Full variable domain (rest looked up from reference TRBV7-2 and TRBJ2-1): GAGVSQSPSNKVTEKGKDVELRCDPISGHTALYWYRQSLGQGLEFLIYFQGNSAPDKSGLPSDRFSAERTGGSVSTLTIQRTQQEDSAVYLCASLAGTYNEQFFGPGTRLTVL.

This clonotype was seen many times. The DNA for the CDR3 is TGTGCCAGCAAGGGGGGATACTCCTACAATGAGCAGTTCTTC. Translated, it gives CASKGGYSYNEQFF. The rearrangement links TRBV6-6 to TRBJ2-1; the D call may be TRBD1 or TRBD2 (6 bases each). CDR1 is MNHNY and CDR2 is SVGAGI in the germline V gene (reference sequence). Trimming shortened V by 7 bases and J by 0 bases, and 10 bases separated the two germline ends. The CDR3 loop spans 14 amino acids.